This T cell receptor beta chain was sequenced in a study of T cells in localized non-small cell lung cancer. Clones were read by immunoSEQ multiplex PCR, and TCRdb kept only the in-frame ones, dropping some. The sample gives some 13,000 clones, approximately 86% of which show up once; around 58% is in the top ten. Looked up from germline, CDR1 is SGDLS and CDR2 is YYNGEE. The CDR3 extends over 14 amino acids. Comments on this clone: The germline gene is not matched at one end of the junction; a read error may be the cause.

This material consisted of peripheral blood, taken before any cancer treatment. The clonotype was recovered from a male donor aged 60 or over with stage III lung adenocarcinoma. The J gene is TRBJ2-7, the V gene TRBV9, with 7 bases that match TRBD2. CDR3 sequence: CASSVSGRSYGQYF. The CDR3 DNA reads TGTGCCAGCAGCGTATCCGGGAGGTCCTACGGGCAGTACTTC.